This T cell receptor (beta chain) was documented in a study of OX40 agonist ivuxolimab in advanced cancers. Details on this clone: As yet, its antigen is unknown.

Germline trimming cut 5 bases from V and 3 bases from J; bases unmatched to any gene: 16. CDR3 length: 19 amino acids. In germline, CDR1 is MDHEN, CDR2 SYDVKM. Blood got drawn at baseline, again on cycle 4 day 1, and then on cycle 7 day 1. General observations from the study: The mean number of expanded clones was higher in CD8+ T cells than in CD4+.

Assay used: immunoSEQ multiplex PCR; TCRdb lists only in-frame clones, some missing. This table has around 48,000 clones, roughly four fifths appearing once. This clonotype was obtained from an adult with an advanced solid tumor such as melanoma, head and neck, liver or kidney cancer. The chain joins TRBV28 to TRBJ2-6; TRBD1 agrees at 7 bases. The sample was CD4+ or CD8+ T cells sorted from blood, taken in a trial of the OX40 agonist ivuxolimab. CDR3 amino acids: CASSLPGQTALFGANVLTF. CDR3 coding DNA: TGTGCCAGCAGTCTACCGGGACAGACGGCCCTATTTGGGGCCAACGTCCTGACTTTC.